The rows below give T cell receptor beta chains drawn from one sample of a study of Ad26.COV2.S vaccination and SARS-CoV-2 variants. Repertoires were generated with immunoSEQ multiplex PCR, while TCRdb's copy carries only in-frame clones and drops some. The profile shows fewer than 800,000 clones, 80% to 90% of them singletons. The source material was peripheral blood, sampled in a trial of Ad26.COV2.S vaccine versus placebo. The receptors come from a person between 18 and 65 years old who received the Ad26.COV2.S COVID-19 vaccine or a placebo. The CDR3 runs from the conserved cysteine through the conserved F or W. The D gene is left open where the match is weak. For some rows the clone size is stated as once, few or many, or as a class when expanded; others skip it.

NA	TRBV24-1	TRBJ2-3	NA	TGTGCCACTTCTGGTGGGACAGATACGCAGTATTTT	CATSGGTDTQYF
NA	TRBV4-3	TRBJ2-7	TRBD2	TGCGCCAGCAGCCAGGGAGCGGGCGGGGGGCCCCGGGAGCAGTACTTC	CASSQGAGGGPREQYF
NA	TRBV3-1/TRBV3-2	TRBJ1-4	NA	TGTGCCAGCAGCCCCCTCTCGGGGTCTAATGAAAAACTGTTTTTT	CASSPLSGSNEKLFF
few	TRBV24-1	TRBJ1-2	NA	TGTGCCACCAGTCCCGGACAGAACTATGGCTACACCTTC	CATSPGQNYGYTF
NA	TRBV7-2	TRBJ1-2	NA	TGTGCCAGCAGCTTAGAGGGACCTCTCCTCGGGAACTATGGCTACACCTTC	CASSLEGPLLGNYGYTF
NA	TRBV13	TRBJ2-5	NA	TGTGCCAGCAGCTCGGGACAACAAGAGACCCAGTACTTC	CASSSGQQETQYF
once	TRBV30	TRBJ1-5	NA	TGTGCCTGGAGATCCGGAAGAACCGATCAGCCCCAGCATTTT	CAWRSGRTDQPQHF
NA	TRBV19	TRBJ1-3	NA	TGTGCCAGTAGTATAGACAGGGGCGGCTCTGGAAACACCATATATTTT	CASSIDRGGSGNTIYF
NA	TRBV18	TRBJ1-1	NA	TGTGCCAGCTCACCTAATAAGGGCTTGAGGGCCACTGAAGCTTTCTTT	CASSPNKGLRATEAFF
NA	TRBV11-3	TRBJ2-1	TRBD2	TGTGCCAGCAGCTTAGAACCCAGCGGGGGGGCCAATGAGCAGTTCTTC	CASSLEPSGGANEQFF
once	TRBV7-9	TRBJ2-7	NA	TGTGCCAGCACCGGGACTGTGAGCTCCTACGAGCAGTACTTC	CASTGTVSSYEQYF
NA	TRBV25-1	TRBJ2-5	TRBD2	TGTGCCAGCAGTGAGTCGGGAGGAATGGAGACCCAGTACTTC	CASSESGGMETQYF
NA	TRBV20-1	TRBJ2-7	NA	TGCAGTGCCTTCCCCTCCTACGAGCAGTACTTC	CSAFPSYEQYF
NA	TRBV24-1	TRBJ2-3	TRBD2	TGTGCCACCGGGCGAGGCGGGAGGGTCCCAGATACGCAGTATTTT	CATGRGGRVPDTQYF
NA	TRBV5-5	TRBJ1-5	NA	TGTGCCAGCAGCTTTTTTCCCACGGGGCGCTATCAGCCCCAGCATTTT	CASSFFPTGRYQPQHF
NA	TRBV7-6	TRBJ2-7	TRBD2	TGTGCCAGCAGCCCGGGGGGGGACTTCCTTTACGAGCAGTACTTC	CASSPGGDFLYEQYF
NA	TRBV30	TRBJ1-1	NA	TGTGCCTGGGACCGGGGCCAAAACACTGAAGCTTTCTTT	CAWDRGQNTEAFF
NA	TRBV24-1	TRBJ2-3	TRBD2	TGTGCCACCAGTGACCCAAGGACTAGCGGGAGTCGAGCAGATACGCAGTATTTT	CATSDPRTSGSRADTQYF
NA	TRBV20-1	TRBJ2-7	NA	TGCAGTGGCCTGCTAGCCTACGAGCAGTACTTC	CSGLLAYEQYF
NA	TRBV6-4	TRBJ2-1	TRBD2	TGTGCCAGCAGTGACGGCGGGGGGTCTCTGGATGAGCAGTTCTTC	CASSDGGGSLDEQFF